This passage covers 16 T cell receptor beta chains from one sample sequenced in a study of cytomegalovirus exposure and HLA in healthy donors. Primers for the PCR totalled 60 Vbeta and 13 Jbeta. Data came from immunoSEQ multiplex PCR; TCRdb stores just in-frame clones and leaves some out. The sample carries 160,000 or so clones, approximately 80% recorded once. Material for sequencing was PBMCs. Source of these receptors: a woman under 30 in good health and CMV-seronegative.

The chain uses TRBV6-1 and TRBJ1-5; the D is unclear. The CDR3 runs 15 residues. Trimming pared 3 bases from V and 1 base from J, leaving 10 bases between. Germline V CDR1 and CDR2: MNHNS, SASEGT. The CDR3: CASSDLGGSNQPQHF. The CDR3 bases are TGTGCCAGCAGTGATTTGGGAGGGAGCAATCAGCCCCAGCATTTT.

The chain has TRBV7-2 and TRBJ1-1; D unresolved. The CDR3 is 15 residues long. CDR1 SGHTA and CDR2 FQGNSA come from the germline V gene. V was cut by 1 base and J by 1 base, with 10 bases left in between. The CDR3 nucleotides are TGTGCCAGCAGCTTAGATCCCGTCCCGAACACTGAAGCTTTCTTT. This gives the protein CASSLDPVPNTEAFF.

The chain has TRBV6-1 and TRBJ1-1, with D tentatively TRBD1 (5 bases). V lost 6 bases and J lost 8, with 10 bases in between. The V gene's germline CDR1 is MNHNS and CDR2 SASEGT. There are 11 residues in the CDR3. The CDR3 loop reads CASSSNREAFF. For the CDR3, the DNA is TGTGCCAGCAGCTCCAACAGGGAAGCTTTCTTT.

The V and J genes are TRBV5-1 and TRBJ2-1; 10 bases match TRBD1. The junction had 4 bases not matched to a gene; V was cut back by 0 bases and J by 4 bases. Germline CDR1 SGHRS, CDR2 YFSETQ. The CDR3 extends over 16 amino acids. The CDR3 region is CASSLAGQGTYNEQFF. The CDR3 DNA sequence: TGCGCCAGCAGCTTGGCGGGACAGGGGACATACAATGAGCAGTTCTTC.

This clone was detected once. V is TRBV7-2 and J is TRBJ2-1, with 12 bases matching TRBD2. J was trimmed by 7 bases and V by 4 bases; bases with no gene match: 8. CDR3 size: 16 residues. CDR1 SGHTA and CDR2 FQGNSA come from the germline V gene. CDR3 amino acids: CASSSSLAGGRNEQFF. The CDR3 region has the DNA TGTGCCAGCAGCTCTTCTCTAGCGGGGGGGCGGAATGAGCAGTTCTTC.

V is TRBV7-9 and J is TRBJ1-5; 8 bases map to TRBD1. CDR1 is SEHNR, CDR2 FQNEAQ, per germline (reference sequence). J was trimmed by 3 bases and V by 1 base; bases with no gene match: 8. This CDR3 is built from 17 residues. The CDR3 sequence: CASSLDPGGPYNQPQHF. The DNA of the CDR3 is TGTGCCAGCAGCTTAGATCCAGGGGGCCCCTACAATCAGCCCCAGCATTTT.

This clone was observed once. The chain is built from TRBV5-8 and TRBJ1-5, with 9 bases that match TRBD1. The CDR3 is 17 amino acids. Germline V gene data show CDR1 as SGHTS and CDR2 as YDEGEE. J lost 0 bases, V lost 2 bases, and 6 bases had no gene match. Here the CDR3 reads CASSLGQGSRSNQPQHF. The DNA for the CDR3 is TGTGCCAGCAGCTTAGGACAGGGGAGCCGTAGCAATCAGCCCCAGCATTTT.

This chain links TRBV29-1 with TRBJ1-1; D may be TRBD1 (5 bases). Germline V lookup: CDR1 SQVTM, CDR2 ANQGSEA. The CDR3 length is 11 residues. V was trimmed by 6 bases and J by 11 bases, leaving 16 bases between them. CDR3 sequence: CSVEVVGLAFF. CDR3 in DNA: TGCAGCGTCGAGGTGGTGGGACTGGCTTTCTTT.

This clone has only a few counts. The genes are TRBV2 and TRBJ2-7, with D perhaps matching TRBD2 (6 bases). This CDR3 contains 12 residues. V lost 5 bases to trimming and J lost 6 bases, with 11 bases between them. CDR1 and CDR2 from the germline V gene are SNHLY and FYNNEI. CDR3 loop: CASSFSGVEQYF. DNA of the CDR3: TGTGCCAGCAGTTTCTCGGGAGTCGAGCAGTACTTC. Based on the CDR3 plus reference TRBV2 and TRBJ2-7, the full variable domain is EPEVTQTPSHQVTQMGQEVILRCVPISNHLYFYWYRQILGQKVEFLVSFYNNEISEKSEIFDDQFSVERPDGSNFTLKIRSTKLEDSAMYFCASSFSGVEQYFGPGTRLTVT.

As DNA, the CDR3 is TGCAGCGTTGTCGACCCCCGGACTAGTTCAGGCTACGAGCAGTACTTC. The encoded protein is CSVVDPRTSSGYEQYF. This chain connects TRBV29-1 to TRBJ2-7, with 7 bases lining up with TRBD2. The CDR3 length is 16 residues. CDR1 is SQVTM, CDR2 ANQGSEA, per germline. The junction had 15 bases not matched to a gene; V was cut back by 4 bases and J by 3 bases.

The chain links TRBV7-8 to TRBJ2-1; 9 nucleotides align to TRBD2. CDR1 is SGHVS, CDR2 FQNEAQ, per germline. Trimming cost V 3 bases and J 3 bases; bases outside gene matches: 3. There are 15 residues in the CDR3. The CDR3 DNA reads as TGTGCCAGCAGCTTGAGCGGGGGGCTCTACAATGAGCAGTTCTTC. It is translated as CASSLSGGLYNEQFF.

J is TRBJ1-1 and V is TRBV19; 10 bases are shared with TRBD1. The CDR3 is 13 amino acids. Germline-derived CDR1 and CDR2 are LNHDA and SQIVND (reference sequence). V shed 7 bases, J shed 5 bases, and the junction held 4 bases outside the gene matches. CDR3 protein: CASTSDRGTEAFF. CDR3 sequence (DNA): TGTGCCAGTACCTCGGACAGGGGGACTGAAGCTTTCTTT.

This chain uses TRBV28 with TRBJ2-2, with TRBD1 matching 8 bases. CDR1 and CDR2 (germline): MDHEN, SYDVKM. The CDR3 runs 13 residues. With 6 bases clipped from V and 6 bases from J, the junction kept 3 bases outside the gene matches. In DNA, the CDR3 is TGTGCCAGCAGGGAACAGGGGGCCGGGGAGCTGTTTTTT. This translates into CASREQGAGELFF.

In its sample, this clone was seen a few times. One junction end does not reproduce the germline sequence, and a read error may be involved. The DNA of the CDR3 is TGTGCCAGCATTCGAGGAGGGAGCAAAAACAGTCAGTACTTC. It codes for CASIRGGSKNSQYF. The rearrangement uses TRBV6-6 and TRBJ2-4, with D maybe TRBD2 (6 bases). The CDR3 covers 14 residues. CDR1 MNHNY and CDR2 SVGAGI come from the germline V gene (reference sequence).

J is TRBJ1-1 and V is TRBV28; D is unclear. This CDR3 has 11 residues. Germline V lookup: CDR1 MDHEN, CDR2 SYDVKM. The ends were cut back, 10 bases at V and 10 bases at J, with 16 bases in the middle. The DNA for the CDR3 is TGTGCCACAAAACACCCTGGGAGAGCTTTCTTT. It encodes CATKHPGRAFF.

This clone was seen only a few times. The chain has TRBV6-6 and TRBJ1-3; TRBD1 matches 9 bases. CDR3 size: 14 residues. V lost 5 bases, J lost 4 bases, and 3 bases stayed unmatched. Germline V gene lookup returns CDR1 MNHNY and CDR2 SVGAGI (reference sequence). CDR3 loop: CASSGGTGGNTIYF. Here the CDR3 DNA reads TGTGCCAGCAGTGGAGGGACAGGGGGAAACACCATATATTTT.